This T cell receptor beta chain originates from a study of glioma-infiltrating T cells. In germline, CDR1 is SGHAT, CDR2 FQNNGV. This CDR3 is 12 amino acids long. V lost 5 bases to trimming and J lost 13 bases, with 15 bases between them. The iRepertoire nested amplicon-rescue multiplex PCR amplified TCR alpha and beta CDR3s from RNA. Input was roughly 95-400 ng of tissue mRNA or PBMC total RNA. TCRdb reprocessed the multiplex PCR reads with MiXCR, giving one entry per CDR3 protein. The profile shows around 99,000 distinct CDR3 sequences, around a quarter of them singletons. The chain employs TRBV11-2 and TRBJ2-1; D is possibly TRBD1 (5 bases). The sequenced sample consisted of glioma tissue, nonneoplastic brain tissue, or PBMCs (not recorded which). This clonotype originated in a human donor with low-grade glioma or glioblastoma, undergoing nonglioma brain surgery, or in good health (not recorded which). The CDR3 is CASSRRGSSQFF. DNA for the CDR3: TGTGCCAGCAGCCGTAGGGGTAGCTCCCAGTTCTTC.